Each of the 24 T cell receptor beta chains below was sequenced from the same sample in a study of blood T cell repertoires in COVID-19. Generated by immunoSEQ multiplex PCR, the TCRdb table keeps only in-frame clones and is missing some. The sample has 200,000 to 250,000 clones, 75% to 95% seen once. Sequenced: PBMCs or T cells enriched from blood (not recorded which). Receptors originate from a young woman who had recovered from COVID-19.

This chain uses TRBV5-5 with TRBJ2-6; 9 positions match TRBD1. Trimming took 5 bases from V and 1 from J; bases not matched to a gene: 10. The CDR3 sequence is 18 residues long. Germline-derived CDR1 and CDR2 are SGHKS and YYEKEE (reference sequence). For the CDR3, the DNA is TGTGCCAGCAGTTTCGGAGGACAGGGGATATCTGGGGCCAACGTCCTGACTTTC. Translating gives CASSFGGQGISGANVLTF.

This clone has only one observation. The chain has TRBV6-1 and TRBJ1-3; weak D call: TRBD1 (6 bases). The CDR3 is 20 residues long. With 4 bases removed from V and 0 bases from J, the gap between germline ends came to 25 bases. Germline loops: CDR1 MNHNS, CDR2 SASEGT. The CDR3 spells CASSARGGGLSSHSGNTIYF. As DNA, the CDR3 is TGTGCCAGCAGTGCACGAGGGGGGGGGCTAAGTTCCCACTCTGGAAACACCATATATTTT.

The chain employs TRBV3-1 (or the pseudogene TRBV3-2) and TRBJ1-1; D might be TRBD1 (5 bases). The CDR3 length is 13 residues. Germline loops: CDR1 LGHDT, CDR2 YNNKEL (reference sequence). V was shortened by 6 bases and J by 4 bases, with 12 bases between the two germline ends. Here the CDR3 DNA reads TGTGCCAGCAGGCCTCGGGGGGGCACTGAAGCTTTCTTT. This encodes CASRPRGGTEAFF.

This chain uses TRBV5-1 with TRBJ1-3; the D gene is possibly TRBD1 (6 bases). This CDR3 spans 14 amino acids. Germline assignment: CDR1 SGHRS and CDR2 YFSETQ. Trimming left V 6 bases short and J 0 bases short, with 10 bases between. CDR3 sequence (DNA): TGCGCCAGCACCCCGGACAGCTCTGGAAACACCATATATTTT. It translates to CASTPDSSGNTIYF.

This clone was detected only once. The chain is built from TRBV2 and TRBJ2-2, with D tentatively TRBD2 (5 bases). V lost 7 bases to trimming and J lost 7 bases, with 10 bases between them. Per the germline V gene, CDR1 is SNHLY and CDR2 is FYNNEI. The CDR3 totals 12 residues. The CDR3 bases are TGTGCCAGCAAGCCCGGGGTCGGGGAGCTGTTTTTT. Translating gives CASKPGVGELFF. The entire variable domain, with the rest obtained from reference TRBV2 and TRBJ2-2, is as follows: EPEVTQTPSHQVTQMGQEVILRCVPISNHLYFYWYRQILGQKVEFLVSFYNNEISEKSEIFDDQFSVERPDGSNFTLKIRSTKLEDSAMYFCASKPGVGELFFGEGSRLTVL.

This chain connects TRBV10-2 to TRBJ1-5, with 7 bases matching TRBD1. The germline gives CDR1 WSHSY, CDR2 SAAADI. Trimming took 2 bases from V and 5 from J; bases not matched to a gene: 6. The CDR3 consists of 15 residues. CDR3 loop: CASSERRDSYQPQHF. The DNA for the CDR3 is TGCGCCAGCAGTGAGAGGCGGGACAGCTATCAGCCCCAGCATTTT.

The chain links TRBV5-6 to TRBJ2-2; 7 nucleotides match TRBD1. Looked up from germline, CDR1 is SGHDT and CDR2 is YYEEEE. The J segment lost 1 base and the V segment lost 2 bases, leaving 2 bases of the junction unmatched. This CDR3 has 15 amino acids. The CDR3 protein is CASSFRTGNTGELFF. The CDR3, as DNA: TGTGCCAGCAGCTTTAGGACAGGGAACACCGGGGAGCTGTTTTTT.

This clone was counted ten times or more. The CDR3 loop reads CASSLRQGDSRGYTF. The CDR3 DNA is TGTGCCAGCAGCTTAAGGCAGGGGGACTCCCGTGGCTACACCTTC. The rearrangement links TRBV13 to TRBJ1-2; 7 bases line up with TRBD1. Germline CDR1 is PRHDT and CDR2 is FYEKMQ (reference sequence). This CDR3 spans 15 amino acids. V lost 2 bases to trimming and J lost 7 bases; unmatched junction nucleotides: 10.

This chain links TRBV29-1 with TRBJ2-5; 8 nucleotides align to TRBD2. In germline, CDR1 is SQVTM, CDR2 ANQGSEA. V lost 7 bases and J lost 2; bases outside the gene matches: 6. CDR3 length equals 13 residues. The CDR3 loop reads CSAEGLEQETQYF. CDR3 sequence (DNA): TGCAGCGCTGAGGGACTAGAGCAAGAGACCCAGTACTTC.

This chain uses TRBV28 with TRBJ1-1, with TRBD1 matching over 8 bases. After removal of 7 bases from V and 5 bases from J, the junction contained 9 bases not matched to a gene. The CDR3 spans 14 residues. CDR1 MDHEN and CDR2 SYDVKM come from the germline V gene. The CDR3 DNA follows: TGTGCCAGCATTATTCAGGGGGCGTCTACTGAAGCTTTCTTT. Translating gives CASIIQGASTEAFF. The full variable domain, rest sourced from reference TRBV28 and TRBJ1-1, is DVKVTQSSRYLVKRTGEKVFLECVQDMDHENMFWYRQDPGLGLRLIYFSYDVKMKEKGDIPEGYSVSREKKERFSLILESASTNQTSMYLCASIIQGASTEAFFGQGTRLTVV.

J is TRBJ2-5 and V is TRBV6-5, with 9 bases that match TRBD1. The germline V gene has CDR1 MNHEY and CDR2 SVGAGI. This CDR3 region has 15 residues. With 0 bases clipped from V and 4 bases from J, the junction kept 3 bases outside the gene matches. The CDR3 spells CASSYSLDRGETQYF. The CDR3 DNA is TGTGCCAGCAGTTACTCCCTGGACAGGGGAGAGACCCAGTACTTC.

The CDR3 spells CASSSQGQGRTEAFF. The CDR3 bases are TGTGCCAGCAGCTCACAGGGACAGGGAAGAACTGAAGCTTTCTTT. This sequence joins TRBV7-3 and TRBJ1-1; 9 nucleotides line up with TRBD1. The ends lost 4 bases at V and 5 bases at J; junction bases unmatched: 8. Germline V gene data show CDR1 as SGHTA and CDR2 as FQGTGA. This CDR3 contains 15 residues.

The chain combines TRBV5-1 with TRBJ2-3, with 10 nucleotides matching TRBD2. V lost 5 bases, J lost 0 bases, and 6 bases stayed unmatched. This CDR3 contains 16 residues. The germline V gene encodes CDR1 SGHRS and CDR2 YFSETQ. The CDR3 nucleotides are TGCGCCAGCAGTTACCTAGCGGGGGCGAGCACAGATACGCAGTATTTT. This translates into CASSYLAGASTDTQYF.

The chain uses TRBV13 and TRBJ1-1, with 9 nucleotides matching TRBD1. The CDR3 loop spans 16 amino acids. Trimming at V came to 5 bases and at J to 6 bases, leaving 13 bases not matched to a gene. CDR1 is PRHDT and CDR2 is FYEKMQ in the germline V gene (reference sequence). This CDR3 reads CASSPSGVDRGPEAFF. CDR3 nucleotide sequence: TGTGCCAGCAGCCCGAGCGGCGTGGACAGGGGCCCTGAAGCTTTCTTT.

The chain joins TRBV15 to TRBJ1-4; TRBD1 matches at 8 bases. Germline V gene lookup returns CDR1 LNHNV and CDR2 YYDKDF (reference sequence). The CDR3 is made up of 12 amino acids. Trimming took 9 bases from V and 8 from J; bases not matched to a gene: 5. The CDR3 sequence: CATIQGVEKLFF. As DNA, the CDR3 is TGTGCCACAATACAGGGGGTCGAAAAACTGTTTTTT.

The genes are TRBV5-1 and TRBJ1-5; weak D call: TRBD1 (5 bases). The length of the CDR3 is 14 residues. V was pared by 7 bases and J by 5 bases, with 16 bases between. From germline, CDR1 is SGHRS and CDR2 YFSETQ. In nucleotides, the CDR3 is TGCGCCAGCTCGACAGTGCCTGAGGATCAGCCCCAGCATTTT. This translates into CASSTVPEDQPQHF.

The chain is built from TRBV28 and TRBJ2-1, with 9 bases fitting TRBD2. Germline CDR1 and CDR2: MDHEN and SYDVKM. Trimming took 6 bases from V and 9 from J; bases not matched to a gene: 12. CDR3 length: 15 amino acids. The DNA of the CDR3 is TGTGCCAGCAGCCGGCCGGGACTAGCTCGCGGTGAGCAGTTCTTC. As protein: CASSRPGLARGEQFF. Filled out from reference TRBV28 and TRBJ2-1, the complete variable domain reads DVKVTQSSRYLVKRTGEKVFLECVQDMDHENMFWYRQDPGLGLRLIYFSYDVKMKEKGDIPEGYSVSREKKERFSLILESASTNQTSMYLCASSRPGLARGEQFFGPGTRLTVL.

CDR3 in DNA: TGCACCAGCAGCCAAGGGCCCGGGGAGCTGTTTTTT. Encoded protein: CTSSQGPGELFF. This chain uses TRBV1 with TRBJ2-2; the table assigns TRBD1, which was not confirmed against the DNA. TRBV1 is a known pseudogene. CDR3 size: 12 residues.

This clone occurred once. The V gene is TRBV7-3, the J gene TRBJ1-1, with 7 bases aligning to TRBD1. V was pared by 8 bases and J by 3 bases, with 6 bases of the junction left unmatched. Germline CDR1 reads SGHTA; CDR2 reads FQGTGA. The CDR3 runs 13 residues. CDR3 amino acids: CASAEGGYTEAFF. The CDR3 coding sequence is TGTGCCAGCGCCGAAGGGGGCTACACTGAAGCTTTCTTT.

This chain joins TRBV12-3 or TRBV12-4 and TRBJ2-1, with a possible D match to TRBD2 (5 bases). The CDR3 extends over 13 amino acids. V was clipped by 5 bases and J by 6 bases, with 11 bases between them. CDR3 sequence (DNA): TGTGCCAGCAGTACGGGATTCGGCAATGAGCAGTTCTTC. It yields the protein CASSTGFGNEQFF.

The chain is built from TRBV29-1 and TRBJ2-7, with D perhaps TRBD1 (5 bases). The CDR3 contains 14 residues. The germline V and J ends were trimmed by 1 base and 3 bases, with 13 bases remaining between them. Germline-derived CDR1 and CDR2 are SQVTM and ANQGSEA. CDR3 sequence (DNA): TGCAGCGTTGAAGTTTCAGGGTTAAGCTACGAGCAGTACTTC. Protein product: CSVEVSGLSYEQYF.

Written as DNA, the CDR3 is TGTGCCAGCAGCCAAGATGCAGGGGGGAACGGTGGAAACACCATATATTTT. Translation: CASSQDAGGNGGNTIYF. The chain has TRBV14 and TRBJ1-3, with 7 bases matching TRBD1. Germline V gives CDR1 SGHDN, CDR2 FVKESK. CDR3 length equals 17 residues. Trimming took 0 bases from V and 3 from J; bases not matched to a gene: 8.

The CDR3 DNA follows: TGTGCCAGCAGCTACGGACAGACAAACACTGAAGCTTTCTTT. Protein sequence: CASSYGQTNTEAFF. The V and J genes are TRBV27 and TRBJ1-1; possible D gene TRBD1, 6 bases. Trimming removed 6 bases at V and 2 bases at J, with 13 bases between. Per germline, CDR1 MNHEY and CDR2 SMNVEV (reference sequence). CDR3 length: 14 amino acids.

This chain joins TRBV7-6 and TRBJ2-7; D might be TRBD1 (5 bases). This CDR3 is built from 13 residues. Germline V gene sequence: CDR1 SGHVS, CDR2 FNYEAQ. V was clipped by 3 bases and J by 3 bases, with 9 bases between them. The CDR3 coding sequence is TGTGCCAGCAGCTTGGGCAGGGTCTACGAGCAGTACTTC. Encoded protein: CASSLGRVYEQYF.